This paragraph reports one T cell receptor beta chain. Its antigen remains unidentified. MiXCR, applied by TCRdb to the reads, yields one record per CDR3 protein. The repertoire holds hundreds of thousands of distinct CDR3 sequences, with 15% to 20% as singletons. The sample is drawn from a study of T cell repertoires in cytomegalovirus infection. Regarding the study as a whole: Summed frequency of shared TCR beta families picked out CMV carriers who also had the relevant HLA.

V gave up 5 bases and J gave up 5 bases, with 21 bases separating them. The length of the CDR3 is 16 residues. Germline lookup yields CDR1 SEHNR and CDR2 FQNEAQ (reference sequence). The chain uses TRBV7-9 and TRBJ2-5; D may be TRBD1 (6 bases). Sequencing was performed on PBMCs. The TCR was taken from a human donor in good health (CMV status not recorded). Some clones in this sample may be carry-over from other donors' samples. The DNA of the CDR3 is TGTGCCAGCAGCCCGCCCAGACAGGAGGAAAGGGAGACCCAGTACTTC. Translated, it gives CASSPPRQEERETQYF.